These T cell receptor beta chains were read from a single sample in a study of vaccination and CD4 T cells after COVID-19. No antigen has been identified for these receptors. TCRdb reanalysed the PCR reads using MiXCR and keeps one entry per CDR3 protein. The data hold about 18,000 distinct CDR3 sequences, with 45% to 60% observed a single time. Sequencing was done on a sample of CD4+ T cells from blood, cultured in vitro. Receptors originate from a human donor who had recovered from COVID-19. The CDR3 runs from the conserved cysteine through the conserved F or W. A D gene is named only where the DNA matches it firmly. Only part of the rows carry a size: once, few, many, or a class if the clone is expanded.

D	V	J	size	DNA	CDR3
TRBD1	TRBV30	TRBJ1-1	.	TGTGCCTGCCTCCCGTGGACAGGGAACACTGAAGCTTTCTTT	CACLPWTGNTEAFF
.	TRBV30	TRBJ1-6	.	TGTGCCTGGAGTGGCCCAGGGTCACCCCTCCACTTT	CAWSGPGSPLHF
.	TRBV7-8	TRBJ1-1	few	TGTGCCAGCAGCTTGGGGGCAACAGAGAACACTGAAGCTTTCTTT	CASSLGATENTEAFF
TRBD2	TRBV20-1	TRBJ2-7	.	TGCAGTGCCCCCAGACTAGCGACCACCTACGAGCAGTACTTC	CSAPRLATTYEQYF
TRBD2	TRBV5-1	TRBJ2-3	.	TGCGCCAGCAGCTTGACGGTAGTAGCGGGAGCAGATACGCAGTATTTT	CASSLTVVAGADTQYF
.	TRBV7-2	TRBJ1-1	.	TGTGCCAGCAGCTTAGGGTTTTCAGGCGGACAAACCAACACTGAAGCTTTCTTT	CASSLGFSGGQTNTEAFF
.	TRBV2	TRBJ1-4	.	TGTGCCAGCAAGAAGATAGTGCAGTTCAATGAAAAACTGTTTTTT	CASKKIVQFNEKLFF
.	TRBV7-2	TRBJ1-1	few	TGTGCCAGCAGCCCTACTCGGGTTCACACTGAAGCTTTCTTT	CASSPTRVHTEAFF
.	TRBV10-3	TRBJ1-1	.	TGTGCCATCAACAACTCAACAGGGATGAACACTGAAGCTTTCTTT	CAINNSTGMNTEAFF
TRBD1	TRBV11-2	TRBJ1-2	.	TGTGCCAGCAGCTTGTCCCCTCCGGGACAGGGCAAAGGGGGCTATGGCTACACCTTC	CASSLSPPGQGKGGYGYTF
TRBD1	TRBV2	TRBJ2-2	few	TGTGCCAGCAGAGTCGACAGGGGTAGGACCGGGGAGCTGTTTTTT	CASRVDRGRTGELFF
TRBD2	TRBV20-1	TRBJ2-1	.	TGCAGTGCCGTATCACTAGCGGGGGACAATGAGCAGTTCTTC	CSAVSLAGDNEQFF
TRBD2	TRBV20-1	TRBJ2-3	.	TGCAGTGCTAGAGATCACACCGGGGGGAGCACAGATACGCAGTATTTT	CSARDHTGGSTDTQYF
TRBD1	TRBV27	TRBJ1-6	few	TGTGCCAGCAGGATACAGGGGGCTTCACCCCTCCACTTT	CASRIQGASPLHF
TRBD1	TRBV12-3/TRBV12-4	TRBJ1-1	.	TGTGCCAGCAGCCGGGACAGGTCCACTGAAGCTTTCTTT	CASSRDRSTEAFF
TRBD1	TRBV19	TRBJ1-5	.	TGTGCCAGTAGTGACCCCAGGGGGGATCAGCCCCAGCATTTT	CASSDPRGDQPQHF
.	TRBV27	TRBJ1-3	few	TGTGCCACCTGGGGGGCAGCCTCTGGAAACACCATATATTTT	CATWGAASGNTIYF
.	TRBV6-4	TRBJ1-2	.	TGTGCCACCTTGGGGGGCAACTATGGCTACACCTTC	CATLGGNYGYTF
.	TRBV7-9	TRBJ2-1	.	TGTGCCAGCAGCTTAGAGGGATCTAATGAGCAGTTCTTC	CASSLEGSNEQFF
TRBD1	TRBV4-2	TRBJ1-3	.	TGTGCCAGCAGCCAAGACCCCCAGGGGGGGGGAAACACCATATATTTT	CASSQDPQGGGNTIYF
.	TRBV7-2	TRBJ2-1	.	TGTGCCAGCAGCTTAAGTATAGGACTCCATCAGTTCTTC	CASSLSIGLHQFF
TRBD2	TRBV12-3/TRBV12-4	TRBJ2-5	.	TGTGCCAGCAGTGCCGGGACTACCTCGGAGACCCAGTACTTC	CASSAGTTSETQYF
.	TRBV7-2	TRBJ1-2	.	TGTGCCAGCAGCGTTAAGGGTTCTCCTGGCTACACCTTC	CASSVKGSPGYTF
.	TRBV27	TRBJ1-5	.	TGTGCCAGCAGTTTCCGCGGCAGGGATGCGGGTCAGCCCCAGCATTTT	CASSFRGRDAGQPQHF
TRBD1	TRBV5-8	TRBJ1-2	few	TGTGCCAGCAGCTTGAGGGGGACAGTTCCTAACTATGGCTACACCTTC	CASSLRGTVPNYGYTF
.	TRBV7-9	TRBJ1-6	.	TGTGCCAGCAGCCCGATGACAGGTTTTTCACCCCTCCACTTT	CASSPMTGFSPLHF
.	TRBV30	TRBJ1-6	.	TGTGCCTGGAGTAAGGGGTCCGGTTCACCCCTCCACTTT	CAWSKGSGSPLHF
.	TRBV5-5	TRBJ1-5	.	TGTGCCAGCAGCTTGGGTTGGCAGCTTAACAATCAGCCCCAGCATTTT	CASSLGWQLNNQPQHF
TRBD2	TRBV20-1	TRBJ2-7	.	TGCAGTGCTAGCTTGACTAGCGGGGGGGGAGAGCAGTACTTC	CSASLTSGGGEQYF
TRBD2	TRBV7-3	TRBJ2-2	few	TGTGCCAGCAGCTCCCCGGGACTACCAGGCGGGGAGCTGTTTTTT	CASSSPGLPGGELFF
TRBD1	TRBV27	TRBJ1-1	.	TGTGCCAGCAGTTTGCAGGGGGAGGGTGAAGCTTTCTTT	CASSLQGEGEAFF
.	TRBV12-3/TRBV12-4	TRBJ2-3	.	TGTGCCAGCAGTCAGGCGAACACAGATACGCAGTATTTT	CASSQANTDTQYF
.	TRBV19	TRBJ2-1	.	TGTGCCAGTAGTAGGTTACAGGGGAGGATCAATGAGCAGTTCTTC	CASSRLQGRINEQFF
.	TRBV18	TRBJ1-2	.	TGTGCCAGCTCACCTGCTATACAGGCCTATGGCTACACCTTC	CASSPAIQAYGYTF